The rows below give T cell receptor beta chains drawn from one sample of a study of cytomegalovirus exposure and HLA in healthy donors. Only in-frame clones appear in the TCRdb table, and some are missing; sequencing was by immunoSEQ multiplex PCR. The sample consists of roughly 250,000 clones, roughly two thirds of them appearing once. Source material: PBMCs. The source of these receptors is a female donor in good health and CMV-seronegative. CDR3s include the opening cysteine and the closing phenylalanine or tryptophan. The D gene is left open where the match is weak. A clone size is listed for some rows: how often the clone was seen (once, few, many), or a class if it is expanded.

j_gene,d_gene,v_gene,abundance,CDR3aa,CDR3nt
TRBJ1-4,TRBD1,TRBV28,-,CASSLGYHRGRNEKLFF,TGTGCCAGCAGTTTGGGCTACCACAGGGGGCGAAATGAAAAACTGTTTTTT
TRBJ2-7,-,TRBV7-8,-,CASSLSAASYEQYF,TGTGCCAGCAGCTTATCCGCGGCCTCCTACGAGCAGTACTTC
TRBJ1-4,-,TRBV28,-,CASSLCRRGREKLFF,TGTGCCAGCAGTTTATGTCGGAGGGGACGGGAAAAACTGTTTTTT
TRBJ2-7,-,TRBV19,few,CASSLLGQSYEQYF,TGTGCCAGTAGCCTCCTCGGACAGTCCTACGAGCAGTACTTC
TRBJ2-7,-,TRBV11-2,-,CASSLRKGDEQYF,TGTGCCAGCAGCTTAAGAAAAGGGGATGAGCAGTACTTC
TRBJ1-4,TRBD1,TRBV2,few,CASSTTGGTEKLFF,TGTGCCAGCAGCACGACAGGGGGCACTGAAAAACTGTTTTTT
TRBJ2-5,-,TRBV11-3,-,CASSLPGSETQYF,TGTGCCAGCAGCTTGCCAGGGTCAGAGACCCAGTACTTC
TRBJ1-4,-,TRBV9,few,CASSVSSNEKLFF,TGTGCCAGCAGCGTTAGTTCTAATGAAAAACTGTTTTTT
TRBJ2-7,-,TRBV28,-,CASSFTGLTYEQYF,TGTGCCAGCAGTTTCACGGGACTGACCTACGAGCAGTACTTC
TRBJ2-1,TRBD2,TRBV7-9,-,CASSLSSGIGNEQFF,TGTGCCAGCAGCTTATCAAGCGGGATAGGGAATGAGCAGTTCTTC
TRBJ2-3,TRBD2,TRBV11-2,-,CASSYSGRYTDTQYF,TGTGCCAGCAGCTACAGCGGGAGGTACACAGATACGCAGTATTTT
TRBJ2-7,TRBD1,TRBV19,few,CASRPQGATSYEQYF,TGTGCCAGTAGACCCCAGGGGGCTACCTCCTACGAGCAGTACTTC
TRBJ2-7,TRBD1,TRBV7-9,-,CASSPSGTGGYEQYF,TGTGCCAGCAGCCCAAGTGGGACAGGGGGCTACGAGCAGTACTTC
TRBJ1-2,-,TRBV10-3,-,CAISEAGLGVYGYTF,TGTGCCATCAGTGAAGCAGGGCTAGGAGTCTATGGCTACACCTTC
TRBJ1-5,-,TRBV6-5,-,CASSLRGGGQPQHF,TGTGCCAGCAGCCTCCGGGGGGGCGGTCAGCCCCAGCATTTT
TRBJ1-1,TRBD1,TRBV5-1,-,CASSVTGNAEAFF,TGCGCCAGCAGCGTGACAGGGAACGCTGAAGCTTTCTTT
TRBJ1-1,-,TRBV30,-,CAWSVWGVNTEAFF,TGTGCCTGGAGTGTATGGGGGGTCAACACTGAAGCTTTCTTT
TRBJ2-1,-,TRBV2,-,CASSEGNSGGYVDEQFF,TGTGCCAGCAGTGAAGGTAATAGTGGGGGCTACGTCGATGAGCAGTTCTTC
TRBJ2-7,-,TRBV6-1,-,CASSKDRQGSYEQYF,TGTGCCAGCAGCAAAGATCGTCAGGGTAGCTACGAGCAGTACTTC
TRBJ2-7,-,TRBV7-9,-,CASSLEATPRDEQYF,TGTGCCAGCAGCTTAGAGGCCACGCCCCGGGACGAGCAGTACTTC
TRBJ2-1,TRBD2,TRBV5-6,-,CASSLESGRAYNEQFF,TGTGCCAGCAGCTTAGAATCCGGGAGGGCCTACAATGAGCAGTTCTTC
TRBJ2-4,-,TRBV28,-,CASSYSGAKNIQYF,TGTGCCAGCAGTTATTCGGGAGCCAAAAACATTCAGTACTTC
TRBJ2-5,-,TRBV5-1,-,CASSLEEGRRETQYF,TGCGCCAGCAGCTTGGAAGAGGGGAGGAGAGAGACCCAGTACTTC
TRBJ1-1,-,TRBV5-1,few,CASSLAGNTEAFF,TGCGCCAGCAGCTTGGCAGGGAACACTGAAGCTTTCTTT
TRBJ2-7,TRBD2,TRBV5-1,-,CASSGSTSGTIEQYF,TGCGCCAGCAGCGGCTCGACTAGCGGGACTATCGAGCAGTACTTC
TRBJ2-7,-,TRBV5-1,-,CASSRMTGPYEQYF,TGCGCCAGCAGCAGGATGACAGGCCCCTACGAGCAGTACTTC
TRBJ2-7,TRBD1,TRBV28,many,CASSRTGSTGEQYF,TGTGCCAGCAGTCGGACAGGGTCTACGGGTGAGCAGTACTTC
TRBJ2-7,TRBD1,TRBV5-6,-,CASSLAGGLSHEQYF,TGTGCCAGCAGCTTGGCAGGGGGCCTAAGCCACGAGCAGTACTTC
TRBJ2-1,-,TRBV9,-,CASSVASARSSNEQFF,TGTGCCAGCAGCGTAGCCTCAGCGAGGTCTAGCAATGAGCAGTTCTTC
TRBJ1-1,TRBD1,TRBV14,-,CASSLGTGTANTEAFF,TGTGCCAGCAGCCTTGGGACCGGGACAGCTAACACTGAAGCTTTCTTT
TRBJ1-4,TRBD1,TRBV7-9,-,CSSSGDRGSEKLFF,TGTTCCAGCAGCGGCGACAGGGGGTCTGAAAAACTGTTTTTT
TRBJ1-4,TRBD1,TRBV5-1,-,CASSPVRTGARDEKLFF,TGCGCCAGCAGCCCTGTTAGGACAGGGGCTCGGGATGAAAAACTGTTTTTT
TRBJ2-7,-,TRBV11-2,-,CASSLDPRRSPPYEQYF,TGTGCCAGCAGCTTAGATCCCAGGAGGAGCCCGCCCTACGAGCAGTACTTC
TRBJ1-3,TRBD1,TRBV5-6,-,CASSFSGTVAGNTIYF,TGTGCCAGCAGCTTTTCCGGGACAGTCGCAGGAAACACCATATATTTT
TRBJ2-2,-,TRBV4-2,-,CASSRDAGNTGELFF,TGTGCCAGCAGCCGCGATGCTGGGAACACCGGGGAGCTGTTTTTT
TRBJ1-5,TRBD1,TRBV7-8,-,CASSLEPGTGGRNQPQHF,TGTGCCAGCAGCTTAGAGCCCGGGACAGGGGGCAGGAATCAGCCCCAGCATTTT
TRBJ2-5,TRBD1,TRBV6-1,-,CASSPPPTGDETQYF,TGTGCCAGCAGCCCCCCACCTACAGGGGACGAGACCCAGTACTTC
TRBJ2-1,TRBD2,TRBV2,-,CASKGEGSGRYNEQFF,TGTGCCAGCAAAGGGGAGGGTAGCGGGAGGTACAATGAGCAGTTCTTC
TRBJ2-1,TRBD1,TRBV7-8,-,CASSSDPRQGANNEQFF,TGTGCCAGCAGCTCCGACCCTCGACAGGGGGCTAACAATGAGCAGTTCTTC
TRBJ2-7,-,TRBV28,-,CASSPAGSSYEQYF,TGTGCCAGCAGTCCTGCCGGGAGCTCCTACGAGCAGTACTTC
TRBJ2-3,-,TRBV9,-,CASSVEIRGTDTQYF,TGTGCCAGCAGCGTAGAGATACGGGGCACAGATACGCAGTATTTT
TRBJ1-1,TRBD1,TRBV6-1,-,CASSGSKQGVTEAFF,TGTGCCAGCAGTGGGTCCAAACAGGGGGTCACTGAAGCTTTCTTT
TRBJ1-1,TRBD1,TRBV5-6,-,CASSQKTGGYMNTEAFF,TGTGCCAGCAGCCAGAAGACAGGGGGGTACATGAACACTGAAGCTTTCTTT
TRBJ1-1,TRBD1,TRBV6-6,-,CASSKRQGNTEAFF,TGTGCCAGCAGTAAACGACAGGGGAACACTGAAGCTTTCTTT
TRBJ2-7,-,TRBV6-1,-,CASSEAPGLPPYEQYF,TGTGCCAGCAGTGAAGCGCCCGGACTCCCACCCTACGAGCAGTACTTC
TRBJ2-3,TRBD1,TRBV7-9,-,CASSLVPGQGEDTQYF,TGTGCCAGCAGCTTAGTGCCGGGACAGGGAGAAGATACGCAGTATTTT
TRBJ2-7,-,TRBV7-2,-,CASSFRSTSRYSYEQYF,TGTGCCAGCAGCTTTCGTAGTACTAGCAGGTACTCCTACGAGCAGTACTTC
TRBJ2-7,-,TRBV6-1,-,CASSVPQAGEQYF,TGTGCCAGCAGTGTTCCTCAAGCGGGCGAGCAGTACTTC
TRBJ2-2,TRBD1,TRBV27,-,CASSLSLRGQGGTGELFF,TGTGCCAGCAGTTTATCTCTGCGGGGACAGGGGGGCACCGGGGAGCTGTTTTTT
TRBJ2-1,TRBD1,TRBV5-1,-,CASSLRPQGAGRDEQFF,TGCGCCAGCAGCTTGAGGCCACAGGGGGCAGGCAGGGATGAGCAGTTCTTC
TRBJ2-7,-,TRBV7-3,-,CASSDGRGESEQYF,TGTGCCAGCAGCGACGGGCGGGGAGAATCCGAGCAGTACTTC
TRBJ1-2,-,TRBV5-6,-,CASSYRGVGGYTF,TGTGCCAGCAGCTATCGAGGCGTCGGGGGCTACACCTTC
TRBJ1-5,TRBD1,TRBV7-9,-,CASSRQGTQPQHF,TGTGCCAGCAGCCGACAGGGGACTCAGCCCCAGCATTTT
TRBJ2-7,TRBD1,TRBV4-1,-,CASSQGTGLDEQYF,TGCGCCAGCAGCCAAGGGACAGGGCTCGACGAGCAGTACTTC